The 7 T cell receptor beta chains below were found in one sample sequenced in a study of blood T cell repertoires in COVID-19. Using immunoSEQ multiplex PCR, the repertoire was profiled, and TCRdb retains in-frame clones only, with some absent. The data contain around 68,000 clones, about nine tenths of them singletons. Sequences were obtained from peripheral blood. These receptors all stem from a human donor in a cohort sampled during active COVID-19.

CDR3 in amino acids: CASTRTSGSNEQFF. CDR3 nucleotides: TGTGCCAGCACCAGGACTAGCGGGAGCAATGAGCAGTTCTTC. The gene calls are TRBV5-4 and TRBJ2-1, with 13 bases fitting TRBD2. Germline lookup yields CDR1 SGHNT and CDR2 YYREEE (reference sequence). This CDR3 spans 14 amino acids. V lost 6 bases and J lost 6; bases outside the gene matches: 3. Full variable domain (remainder filled in from reference TRBV5-4 and TRBJ2-1): ETGVTQSPTHLIKTRGQQVTLRCSSQSGHNTVSWYQQALGQGPQFIFQYYREEENGRGNFPPRFSGLQFPNYSSELNVNALELDDSALYLCASTRTSGSNEQFFGPGTRLTVL.

The J gene is TRBJ2-3, the V gene TRBV7-9; a weak D match, TRBD2 (6 bases). CDR1 is SEHNR and CDR2 is FQNEAQ in the germline V gene (reference sequence). This CDR3 spans 14 amino acids. The V gene lost 5 bases and the J gene lost 5 bases, with 14 bases spanning the gap. CDR3 loop: CASSLSGGVDTQYF. CDR3 nucleotide sequence: TGTGCCAGCAGCCTATCCGGAGGGGTAGATACGCAGTATTTT. Full variable domain (outside the CDR3, taken from reference TRBV7-9 and TRBJ2-3): DTGVSQNPRHKITKRGQNVTFRCDPISEHNRLYWYRQTLGQGPEFLTYFQNEAQLEKSRLLSDRFSAERPKGSFSTLEIQRTEQGDSAMYLCASSLSGGVDTQYFGPGTRLTVL.

This rearrangement joins TRBV5-3 to TRBJ2-3; a possible D gene is TRBD2 (5 bases). TRBV5-3 qualifies as an ORF whose function is uncertain. The CDR3 contains 17 residues. With 7 bases removed from V and 5 bases from J, the gap between germline ends came to 26 bases. The DNA for the CDR3 is TGTGCCAGACTCCATCGAAGCCGGGGATGGCATCTAGATACGCAGTATTTT. This translates into CARLHRSRGWHLDTQYF.

The V call is TRBV5-1, the J call TRBJ2-7; 7 bases align to TRBD2. J gave up 3 bases and V 3 bases, and 3 bases lay outside the gene matches. CDR1 is SGHRS and CDR2 is YFSETQ in the germline V gene. The CDR3 totals 13 residues. The CDR3 coding sequence is TGCGCCAGCAGCTCGGGGGGTTACTACGAGCAGTACTTC. Its translation: CASSSGGYYEQYF.

The rearrangement joins TRBV12-3 or TRBV12-4 to TRBJ2-5; TRBD1 matches at 8 bases. V shed 5 bases and J 1 base; nucleotides not matched to a gene: 0. The CDR3 consists of 13 residues. CDR3 sequence (DNA): TGTGCCAGCAGTGGACAGGGCCAAGAGACCCAGTACTTC. Encoded protein: CASSGQGQETQYF.

This clone has just one count. The rearrangement joins TRBV4-2 to TRBJ2-3; perhaps TRBD2 as D (5 bases). The CDR3 loop spans 15 amino acids. Deletions cut 0 bases from V and 4 bases from J, with 11 bases between. Germline CDR1 LGHNA, CDR2 YNFKEQ. CDR3 protein: CASSQDPLLADTQYF. In DNA form, the CDR3 reads TGTGCCAGCAGCCAAGATCCCTTACTAGCAGATACGCAGTATTTT.

The V and J genes are TRBV7-2 and TRBJ2-5, with a weak D call TRBD2 (6 bases). CDR1 and CDR2 (germline): SGHTA, FQGNSA. The CDR3 runs 15 residues. Trimming removed 5 bases at V and 1 base at J, with 14 bases between. This CDR3 is CASSQAGTRQETQYF. The CDR3 DNA is TGTGCCAGCAGCCAGGCGGGGACTCGCCAAGAGACCCAGTACTTC.